This T cell receptor (beta chain) was obtained from a study of blood T cell repertoires in COVID-19. In the study overall: There were acute and convalescent COVID-19 samples, and they came from the United States, Italy and Spain. T cells, B-cell-depleted T cells, or PBMCs provided the cDNA or gDNA that served as material.

The trim removed 5 bases at V and 2 bases at J, leaving 5 bases unmatched. This CDR3 is 14 amino acids long. Germline V gene lookup returns CDR1 SGHRS and CDR2 YFSETQ. In the study's own analysis: Amplification from reference gene primers served as the basis for estimated nucleated cell counts. The assay was immunoSEQ multiplex PCR, and TCRdb's table has in-frame clones only and misses some. That table is the source of V, J and clone size, and D and trimming were worked out from the DNA. The sample contains more than 25,000 clones, 90% of which appear only once. This TCR was sampled from a man in his 70s with active or convalescent COVID-19. Sequenced material: peripheral blood. V and J are TRBV5-1 and TRBJ2-3; 7 bases map to TRBD1. As DNA, the CDR3 is TGCGCCAGCAGTTCCGGGACAGCCACAGATACGCAGTATTTT. Translation: CASSSGTATDTQYF.